This T cell receptor (beta chain) was recorded in a study of shared clonotypes between healthy human individuals. Germline V gene lookup returns CDR1 LNHDA and CDR2 SQIVND (reference sequence). The length of the CDR3 is 16 residues. Unmatched junction bases numbered 7, after V lost 4 bases and J lost 2 bases. This table comes from immunoSEQ multiplex PCR, and its TCRdb copy is limited to in-frame clones, with some not included. The table shows about 660,000 clones, with around two thirds occurring only once. The rearrangement uses TRBV19 and TRBJ2-2; 7 nucleotides agree with TRBD2. The sequencing sample was made of memory CD4+ T cells sorted from blood. The subset here: CD45RA-negative fraction. This TCR was recovered from a woman in her thirties in good health. CDR3 loop: CASSNGRAGNTGELFF. CDR3 sequence (DNA): TGTGCCAGTAGTAATGGTCGAGCGGGAAACACCGGGGAGCTGTTTTTT.